This T cell receptor beta chain derives from a study of blood T cell repertoires in COVID-19. Study as a whole: Sites in the United States, Italy and Spain provided acute and convalescent COVID-19 samples. PBMCs, B-cell-depleted T cells, or T cells were the source of the cDNA or gDNA that made up the material.

V lost 0 bases, J lost 5 bases, and 7 bases stayed unmatched. The CDR3 is 15 amino acids. Germline values: CDR1 LGHNT, CDR2 FRNRAP. Authors' processing steps: Reference gene primer amplification in the assay estimated nucleated cell counts. Produced via immunoSEQ multiplex PCR; TCRdb's table is partial and in-frame only. V, J and clone size were drawn from that table, and D and trimming were deduced from the DNA. This sample has more than 150,000 clones; around 92% occur once, and the top ten carry approximately 3%. The sequence came from a man in his 60s with acute or convalescent COVID-19. Sample: peripheral blood. This chain joins TRBV12-5 and TRBJ2-7, with 7 nucleotides matching TRBD1. The CDR3 DNA is TGTGCTAGTGGTTTGGTGACAGGGTCTACGCACGAGCAGTACTTC. Protein: CASGLVTGSTHEQYF.